The subject of this entry is one T cell receptor (beta chain). RNA transcripts served as the template for amplifying TCR beta CDR3 regions. RT-PCR in the first round (using the HTBI primer set) targeted the TCR CDR3. Each CDR3 protein gets one entry after TCRdb re-called the multiplex PCR reads with MiXCR. The sample records 390,000 or so distinct CDR3 sequences, roughly 14% being singletons. J was trimmed by 3 bases and V by 0 bases; bases with no gene match: 3. Germline V gene sequence: CDR1 MNHEY, CDR2 SVGAGI. This CDR3 region has 15 residues. The data stem from a study of T cells in Graves' hyperthyroidism and ophthalmopathy.

Sequencing input: blood. This receptor was obtained from a man aged 18 to 29 with Graves' ophthalmopathy. V usage is TRBV6-5 and J usage is TRBJ1-1; TRBD1 matches at 8 bases. This CDR3 is CASSYSGQGDTEAFF. CDR3 DNA sequence: TGTGCCAGCAGTTACTCCGGACAGGGAGACACTGAAGCTTTCTTT.